What follows describes a single T cell receptor (beta chain). Its target is unknown. This specimen belongs to a study of OX40 agonist ivuxolimab in advanced cancers. Study results and caveats: Relative to CD4+, CD8+ T cells held more expanded clones on average.

TCRdb's table, derived via immunoSEQ multiplex PCR, lists solely in-frame clones and lacks some. This table has about 45,000 clones, roughly 86% appearing once. V was shortened by 4 bases and J by 2 bases, with 12 bases between the two germline ends. From germline, CDR1 is SQVTM and CDR2 ANQGSEA. The CDR3 loop spans 15 amino acids. This rearrangement joins TRBV29-1 to TRBJ2-6; perhaps TRBD2 as D (5 bases). This receptor was obtained from an adult with an advanced solid tumor such as melanoma, head and neck, liver or kidney cancer. Sequencing used CD4+ or CD8+ T cells sorted from blood, obtained in a trial of the OX40 agonist ivuxolimab. The CDR3 region is CSVGPGNTGANVLTF. The CDR3 bases are TGCAGCGTTGGTCCGGGGAATACTGGGGCCAACGTCCTGACTTTC.